The source of this T cell receptor beta chain is a study of T cell responses to AZD1222 COVID-19 vaccine. The study, taken as a whole, reports: There were repertoire samples only from the period after the peak T cell response.

Germline CDR1 and CDR2: LGHNA and YNFKEQ. Trimming shortened V by 1 base and J by 12 bases, and 7 bases separated the two germline ends. The CDR3 loop spans 12 amino acids. About this clone itself: Antigen specificity is unknown.

Only in-frame clones appear in the TCRdb table, and some are missing; sequencing was by immunoSEQ multiplex PCR. Found here are around 99,000 clones, 88% of them singletons; the top ten hold around a sixth. The chain joins TRBV4-2 to TRBJ1-6; D ambiguous. This receptor was taken from an adult in good health. Source: peripheral blood, taken on day 0 of AZD1222 vaccination. The CDR3 region is CASSQANGPLHF. In nucleotides, the CDR3 is TGTGCCAGCAGCCAAGCAAACGGACCCCTCCACTTT.